These 6 T cell receptor beta chains share one sample of origin, sequenced in a study of response to subunit inactivated influenza vaccine. TCRdb independently ran MiXCR on the RT-PCR reads; one entry per CDR3 protein. The data hold about 620,000 distinct CDR3 sequences, with 12% observed a single time. This sample comprised PBMCs from blood, obtained on the day of vaccination. These receptors were obtained from a man aged 45-60 years who received an inactivated influenza vaccine.

This clonotype was seen repeatedly, ten times or more. The V gene is TRBV5-1, the J gene TRBJ2-5; 7 positions match TRBD1. The CDR3 length is 13 residues. Germline CDR1 is SGHRS and CDR2 is YFSETQ. J was trimmed by 5 bases and V by 4 bases; bases with no gene match: 5. Here the CDR3 reads CASSLTGIETQYF. CDR3 DNA: TGCGCCAGCAGCCTGACAGGGATTGAGACCCAGTACTTC.

This clonotype was found a few times. The gene calls are TRBV28 and TRBJ2-6; D not resolved. The CDR3 is 15 residues long. Germline V gene sequence: CDR1 MDHEN, CDR2 SYDVKM. V was pared by 7 bases and J by 3 bases, with 13 bases between. The CDR3 protein is CASTEVTYGANVLTF. CDR3 nucleotide sequence: TGTGCCAGCACCGAGGTTACTTATGGGGCCAACGTCCTGACTTTC.

This rearrangement joins TRBV29-1 to TRBJ2-7, with 9 nucleotides matching TRBD1. The germline gives CDR1 SQVTM, CDR2 ANQGSEA. With V trimmed by 3 bases and J by 4 bases, 7 bases remained unmatched. This CDR3 has 14 residues. DNA for the CDR3: TGCAGCGTTGACCTGACAGGGGGTGATTACGAGCAGTACTTC. It translates to CSVDLTGGDYEQYF.

This clonotype has a count of ten or more. The J gene is TRBJ2-1, the V gene TRBV25-1, with 16 bases identical to TRBD2. The germline V gene has CDR1 MGHDK and CDR2 SYGVNS. Unmatched junction bases numbered 8, after V lost 4 bases and J lost 5 bases. The CDR3 contains 18 residues. The CDR3 DNA sequence: TGTGCCAGCAGTGGGGGACTAGCGGGAGGGCCCAACAACAATGAGCAGTTCTTC. Amino acid sequence: CASSGGLAGGPNNNEQFF. Using reference TRBV25-1 and TRBJ2-1 for the parts outside the CDR3, the full variable domain is EADIYQTPRYLVIGTGKKITLECSQTMGHDKMYWYQQDPGMELHLIHYSYGVNSTEKGDLSSESTVSRIRTEHFPLTLESARPSHTSQYLCASSGGLAGGPNNNEQFFGPGTRLTVL.

A few counts support this clonotype. The V call is TRBV11-2, the J call TRBJ1-2; perhaps TRBD1 as D (5 bases). The CDR3 covers 15 residues. Germline V gene lookup returns CDR1 SGHAT and CDR2 FQNNGV. V lost 5 bases and J lost 0, with 13 bases in between. In DNA, the CDR3 is TGTGCCAGCAGCATCGGGACCGAAACTAACTATGGCTACACCTTC. The encoded protein is CASSIGTETNYGYTF. Combining the CDR3 with reference TRBV11-2 and TRBJ1-2 gives the whole variable domain EAGVAQSPRYKIIEKRQSVAFWCNPISGHATLYWYQQILGQGPKLLIQFQNNGVVDDSQLPKDRFSAERLKGVDSTLKIQPAKLEDSAVYLCASSIGTETNYGYTFGSGTRLTVV.

J is TRBJ2-5 and V is TRBV6-5; TRBD2 matches 8 bases. After removal of 4 bases from V and 3 bases from J, the junction contained 7 bases not matched to a gene. The germline CDR1 and CDR2 sequences are MNHEY and SVGAGI. This CDR3 contains 15 residues. The CDR3 DNA follows: TGTGCCAGCAGTTTCCCGACTAGCGTGGAAGAGACCCAGTACTTC. It is translated as CASSFPTSVEETQYF.